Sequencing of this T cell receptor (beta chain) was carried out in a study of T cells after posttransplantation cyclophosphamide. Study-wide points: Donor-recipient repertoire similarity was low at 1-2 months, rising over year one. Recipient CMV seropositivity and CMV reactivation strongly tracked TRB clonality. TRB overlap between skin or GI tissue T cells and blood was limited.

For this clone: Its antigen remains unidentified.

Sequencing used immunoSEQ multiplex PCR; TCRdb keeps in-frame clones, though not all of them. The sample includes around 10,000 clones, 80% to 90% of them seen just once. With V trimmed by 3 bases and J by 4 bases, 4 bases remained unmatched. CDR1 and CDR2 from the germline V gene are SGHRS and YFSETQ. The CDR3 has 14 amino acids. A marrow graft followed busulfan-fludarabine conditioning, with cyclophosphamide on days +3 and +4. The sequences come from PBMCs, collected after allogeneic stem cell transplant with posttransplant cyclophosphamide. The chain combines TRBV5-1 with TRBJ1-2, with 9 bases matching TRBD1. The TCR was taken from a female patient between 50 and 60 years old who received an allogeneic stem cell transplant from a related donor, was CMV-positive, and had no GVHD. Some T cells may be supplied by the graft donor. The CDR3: CASSSRTGAYGYTF. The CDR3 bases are TGCGCCAGCAGCTCCCGGACAGGGGCCTATGGCTACACCTTC.